A single sample is the source of the 13 T cell receptor beta chains below, sequenced in a study of T-cell reconstitution after alpha-beta-depleted transplantation in children. Overall study results and limits: Several hundred expanded graft clones reportedly were the source of alpha-beta T cells about two months after transplant.

Construction of the TCRbeta library involved unique molecular identifiers. From the PCR reads, TCRdb called clonotypes with MiXCR, one entry per CDR3 protein. The table records 32,000 or so distinct CDR3 sequences, more than 6% of them present only once. These TCRs are of unknown antigen specificity. Sequencing used peripheral blood, obtained 60 days after TCRalphabeta/CD19-depleted stem cell transplant. The receptor set was obtained from a child under two years old who had a stem cell transplant for acute myeloid leukemia, so the T cells may come from the graft donor.

By proportion, this clonotype is medium-sized. The V and J genes are TRBV7-9 and TRBJ1-1; unclear D gene. Germline lookup yields CDR1 SEHNR and CDR2 FQNEAQ (reference sequence). The CDR3 is 13 amino acids. Trimming removed 3 bases from V and 1 base from J, with 6 bases in between. CDR3 loop: CASSLIGNTEAFF. In DNA form, the CDR3 reads TGTGCCAGCAGCTTGATCGGGAACACTGAAGCTTTCTTT.

This clonotype occurred many times. In DNA form, the CDR3 reads TGCGCCAGCAGCCAAGGAACCCCTGGGAATGAGCAGTTCTTC. Residues: CASSQGTPGNEQFF. This sequence joins TRBV4-3 and TRBJ2-1; no definite D call. Trimming removed 1 base from V and 7 bases from J, with 11 bases in between. This CDR3 is built from 14 residues. Per germline, CDR1 LGHNA and CDR2 YSLEER.

Many counts were recorded for this clonotype. The gene calls are TRBV7-8 and TRBJ2-3; 12 nucleotides match TRBD2. Looked up from germline, CDR1 is SGHVS and CDR2 is FQNEAQ. The CDR3 has 14 amino acids. Trimming took 10 bases from V and 4 from J; bases not matched to a gene: 6. The CDR3 bases are TGTGCCACCACGACTAGCGGGAGAGCAGATACGCAGTATTTT. Translation gives CATTTSGRADTQYF.

V and J are TRBV6-2 or TRBV6-3 and TRBJ2-1; D is uncertain. Trimming cost V 2 bases and J 11 bases, with 7 bases left between them. The CDR3 is 11 residues long. Germline V gene lookup returns CDR1 MNHEY and CDR2 SVGEGT. As DNA, the CDR3 is TGTGCCAGCAGTTACGTGCAGCAGCAGTTCTTC. Its protein product is CASSYVQQQFF.

In its sample, this clonotype was seen many times. The chain combines TRBV5-1 with TRBJ2-1, with a tentative D call TRBD2 (5 bases). Germline CDR1 and CDR2: SGHRS and YFSETQ. This CDR3 contains 15 residues. Trimming left V 4 bases short and J 3 bases short, with 14 bases between. CDR3 residues: CASSGGWGFYNEQFF. The CDR3 bases are TGCGCCAGCAGCGGCGGGTGGGGATTCTACAATGAGCAGTTCTTC.

This clonotype was picked up many times. The chain combines TRBV7-8 with TRBJ2-2, with a weak D call TRBD1 (6 bases). Trimming removed 0 bases from V and 6 bases from J, with 14 bases in between. Germline V gives CDR1 SGHVS, CDR2 FQNEAQ. CDR3 length: 16 amino acids. CDR3 in amino acids: CASSLAGTGSAGELFF. CDR3 DNA sequence: TGTGCCAGCAGCTTAGCGGGAACAGGGTCAGCCGGGGAGCTGTTTTTT.

This clonotype was counted many times. The chain recombines TRBV7-8 with TRBJ2-2, with 11 nucleotides matching TRBD2. In germline, CDR1 is SGHVS, CDR2 FQNEAQ. CDR3 length: 18 amino acids. V was pared by 3 bases and J by 3 bases, with 9 bases of the junction left unmatched. The chain's CDR3 is CASSFPLSGRGDTGELFF. The CDR3, as DNA: TGTGCCAGCAGCTTCCCTCTTAGCGGGAGGGGCGACACCGGGGAGCTGTTTTTT.

This clonotype was seen repeatedly, ten times or more. V usage is TRBV12-3 or TRBV12-4 and J usage is TRBJ1-5, with D perhaps matching TRBD1 (5 bases). CDR3 size: 13 residues. V shed 2 bases and J shed 6 bases, with 8 bases lying between them. The CDR3 region is CASSLRGAQPQHF. CDR3 sequence (DNA): TGTGCCAGCAGTTTACGAGGGGCTCAGCCCCAGCATTTT.

This clonotype was counted at least ten times. No DNA is shown, since the ends of the CDR3 on it are uncertain; the CDR3 is the one TCRdb lists. The chain couples TRBV27 to TRBJ1-2. CDR1 MNHEY and CDR2 SMNVEV come from the germline V gene (reference sequence). The CDR3 is 12 amino acids long, termini counted. The CDR3 reads CASSSSTGGYTF.

This clonotype was seen many times. CDR3 nucleotides: TGTGCCACCAGCAGAGGGGACAGATACAATGAGCAGTTCTTC. Protein product: CATSRGDRYNEQFF. This rearrangement joins TRBV15 to TRBJ2-1; 7 bases fit TRBD1. In germline, CDR1 is LNHNV, CDR2 YYDKDF (reference sequence). The CDR3 runs to 14 residues. J was trimmed by 4 bases and V by 1 base; bases with no gene match: 1.

This clonotype was counted many times. V and J are TRBV5-1 and TRBJ2-4; D possibly corresponds to TRBD1 (5 bases). The CDR3 has 13 residues. The ends were cut back, 5 bases at V and 8 bases at J, with 14 bases in the middle. Germline V gene lookup returns CDR1 SGHRS and CDR2 YFSETQ. As DNA, the CDR3 is TGCGCCAGCAGTCGGAGCCCCAGGGACATTCAGTACTTC. This encodes CASSRSPRDIQYF. Full variable domain (rest looked up from reference TRBV5-1 and TRBJ2-4): KAGVTQTPRYLIKTRGQQVTLSCSPISGHRSVSWYQQTPGQGLQFLFEYFSETQRNKGNFPGRFSGRQFSNSRSEMNVSTLELGDSALYLCASSRSPRDIQYFGAGTRLSVL.

This clonotype came up many times. The rearrangement uses TRBV24-1 and TRBJ2-2; TRBD2 agrees at 10 bases. Germline V CDR1 and CDR2: KGHDR, SFDVKD. The CDR3 runs 18 residues. J gave up 2 bases and V 4 bases, and 9 bases lay outside the gene matches. The CDR3 loop is CATSDPGTSAFNTGELFF. Written as DNA, the CDR3 is TGTGCCACCAGTGACCCCGGGACTAGCGCATTCAACACCGGGGAGCTGTTTTTT.

This clonotype has at least ten counts. The rearrangement uses TRBV7-9 and TRBJ2-1; D is unclear. V lost 2 bases and J lost 7, with 9 bases in between. This CDR3 region has 13 residues. Germline CDR1 and CDR2: SEHNR and FQNEAQ (reference sequence). The CDR3 loop is CASSLRVKNEQFF. CDR3 DNA: TGTGCCAGCAGCTTAAGGGTAAAGAATGAGCAGTTCTTC.